This TCR beta chain was recovered during a study of cytomegalovirus exposure and HLA in healthy donors. Notes on the study in general: No immune exposure information besides CMV serostatus was available. An analysis done earlier found most TCR beta V segments productive about 87% or about 30% of the time. A later analysis found that most CMV-associated TCR beta chains appeared HLA-restricted.

CDR1 and CDR2 from the germline V gene are SGHRS and YFSETQ. V gave up 4 bases and J gave up 5 bases, with 10 bases separating them. The CDR3 spans 13 residues. About this clone itself: Its target is unknown.

Amplification used 60 Vbeta primers and 13 Jbeta primers. Clones were read by immunoSEQ multiplex PCR, and TCRdb kept only the in-frame ones, dropping some. The sample has approximately 160,000 clones, around 86% seen once. The sequence was collected from a girl aged 2-15 years in good health and CMV-seropositive. This chain links TRBV5-1 with TRBJ1-3; D is unresolved. Sequenced input: PBMCs. This chain's CDR3 is CASSTETRNTIYF. The CDR3 DNA follows: TGCGCCAGCAGCACAGAAACACGAAACACCATATATTTT.